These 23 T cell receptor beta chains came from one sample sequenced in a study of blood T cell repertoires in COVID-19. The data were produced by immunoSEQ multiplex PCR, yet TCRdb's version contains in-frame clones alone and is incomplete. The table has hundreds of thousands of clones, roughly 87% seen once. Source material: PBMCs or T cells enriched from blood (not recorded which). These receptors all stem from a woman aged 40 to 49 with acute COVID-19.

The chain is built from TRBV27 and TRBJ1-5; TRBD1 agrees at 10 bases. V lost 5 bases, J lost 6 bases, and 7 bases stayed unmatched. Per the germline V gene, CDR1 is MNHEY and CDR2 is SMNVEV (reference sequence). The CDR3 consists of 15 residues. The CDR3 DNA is TGTGCCAGCAGTGCCGGCGGGACAGGGGTTCAGCCCCAGCATTTT. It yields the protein CASSAGGTGVQPQHF.

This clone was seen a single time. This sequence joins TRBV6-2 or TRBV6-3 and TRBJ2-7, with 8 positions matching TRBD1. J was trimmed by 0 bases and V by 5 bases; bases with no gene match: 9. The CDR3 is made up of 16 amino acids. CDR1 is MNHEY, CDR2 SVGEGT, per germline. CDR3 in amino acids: CASSATGTGYSYEQYF. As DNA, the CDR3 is TGTGCCAGCAGTGCCACCGGGACAGGCTACTCCTACGAGCAGTACTTC.

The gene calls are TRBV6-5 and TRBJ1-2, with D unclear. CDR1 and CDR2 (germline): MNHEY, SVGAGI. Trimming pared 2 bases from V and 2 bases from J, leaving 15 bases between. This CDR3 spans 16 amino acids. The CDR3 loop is CASSYDPRGPNYGYTF. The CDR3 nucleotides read TGTGCCAGCAGTTACGACCCCCGGGGTCCGAACTATGGCTACACCTTC.

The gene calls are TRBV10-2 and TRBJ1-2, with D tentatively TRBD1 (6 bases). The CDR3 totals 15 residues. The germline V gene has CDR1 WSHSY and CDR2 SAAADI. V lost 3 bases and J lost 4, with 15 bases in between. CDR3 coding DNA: TGCGCCAGCAGTGAAATGGCAGGGGCGGTCTATGGCTACACCTTC. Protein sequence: CASSEMAGAVYGYTF.

The CDR3 spells CASSLRQGGTEAFF. The CDR3 region has the DNA TGCGCCAGCAGCTTGAGGCAGGGAGGGACTGAAGCTTTCTTT. This chain links TRBV5-1 with TRBJ1-1; a weak D match, TRBD1 (5 bases). This CDR3 comprises 14 residues. CDR1 is SGHRS, CDR2 YFSETQ, per germline. V was shortened by 1 base and J by 5 bases, with 12 bases between the two germline ends.

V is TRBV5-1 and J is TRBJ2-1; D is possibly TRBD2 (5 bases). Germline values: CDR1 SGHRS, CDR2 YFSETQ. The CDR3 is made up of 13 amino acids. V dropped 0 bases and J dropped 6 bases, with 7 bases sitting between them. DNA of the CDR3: TGCGCCAGCAGCTTGGCGGGGATCAATGAGCAGTTCTTC. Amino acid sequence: CASSLAGINEQFF.

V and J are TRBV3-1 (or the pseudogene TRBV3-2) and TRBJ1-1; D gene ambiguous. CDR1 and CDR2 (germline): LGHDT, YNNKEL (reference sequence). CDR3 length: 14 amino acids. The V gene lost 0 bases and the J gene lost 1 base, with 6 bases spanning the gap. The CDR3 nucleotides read TGTGCCAGCAGCCAAGAAACGGGGAACACTGAAGCTTTCTTT. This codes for CASSQETGNTEAFF.

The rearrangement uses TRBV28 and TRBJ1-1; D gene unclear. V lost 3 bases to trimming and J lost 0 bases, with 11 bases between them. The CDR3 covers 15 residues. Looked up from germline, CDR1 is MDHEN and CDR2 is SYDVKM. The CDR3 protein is CASSFPTGMNTEAFF. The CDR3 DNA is TGTGCCAGCAGTTTCCCCACGGGGATGAACACTGAAGCTTTCTTT. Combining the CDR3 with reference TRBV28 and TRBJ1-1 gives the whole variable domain DVKVTQSSRYLVKRTGEKVFLECVQDMDHENMFWYRQDPGLGLRLIYFSYDVKMKEKGDIPEGYSVSREKKERFSLILESASTNQTSMYLCASSFPTGMNTEAFFGQGTRLTVV.

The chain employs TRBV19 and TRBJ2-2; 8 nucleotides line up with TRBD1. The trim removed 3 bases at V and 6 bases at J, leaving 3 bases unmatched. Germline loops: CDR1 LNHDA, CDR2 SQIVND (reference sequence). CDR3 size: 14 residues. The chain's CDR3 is CASSIAGGAGELFF. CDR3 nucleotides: TGTGCCAGTAGTATCGCAGGGGGCGCCGGGGAGCTGTTTTTT.

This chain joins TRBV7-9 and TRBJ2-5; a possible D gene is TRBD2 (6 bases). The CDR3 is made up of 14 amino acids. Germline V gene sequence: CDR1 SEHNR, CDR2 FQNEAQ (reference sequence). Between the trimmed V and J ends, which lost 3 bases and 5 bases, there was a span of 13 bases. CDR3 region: CASSLRLDRETQYF. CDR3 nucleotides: TGTGCCAGCAGCTTGAGACTAGATCGGGAGACCCAGTACTTC.

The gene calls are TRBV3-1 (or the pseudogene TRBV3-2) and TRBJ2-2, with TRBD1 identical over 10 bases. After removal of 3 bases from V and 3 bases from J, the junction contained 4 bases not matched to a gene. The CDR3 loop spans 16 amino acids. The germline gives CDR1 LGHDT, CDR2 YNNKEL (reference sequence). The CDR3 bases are TGTGCCAGCAGCCAGGGACAGGGGACTTACACCGGGGAGCTGTTTTTT. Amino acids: CASSQGQGTYTGELFF.

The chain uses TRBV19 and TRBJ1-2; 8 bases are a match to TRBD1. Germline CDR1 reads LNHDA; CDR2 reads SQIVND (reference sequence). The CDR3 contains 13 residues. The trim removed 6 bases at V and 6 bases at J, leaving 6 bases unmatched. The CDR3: CASRDRESDGYTF. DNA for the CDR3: TGTGCCAGTAGGGACAGGGAATCTGATGGCTACACCTTC.

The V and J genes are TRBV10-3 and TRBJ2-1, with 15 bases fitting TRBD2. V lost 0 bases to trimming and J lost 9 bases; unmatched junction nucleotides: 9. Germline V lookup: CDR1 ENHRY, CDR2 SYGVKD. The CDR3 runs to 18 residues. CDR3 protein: CAISESSGLAGGPREQFF. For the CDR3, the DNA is TGTGCCATCAGTGAGTCGAGTGGACTAGCGGGGGGGCCTCGTGAGCAGTTCTTC.

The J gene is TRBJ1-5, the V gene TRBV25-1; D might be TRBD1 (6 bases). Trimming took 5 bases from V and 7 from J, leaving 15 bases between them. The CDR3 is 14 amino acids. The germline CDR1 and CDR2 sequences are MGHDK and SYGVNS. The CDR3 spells CASSYRAGRQPQHF. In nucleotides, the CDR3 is TGTGCCAGCAGTTACAGGGCCGGCCGGCAGCCCCAGCATTTT. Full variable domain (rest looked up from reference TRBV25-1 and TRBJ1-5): EADIYQTPRYLVIGTGKKITLECSQTMGHDKMYWYQQDPGMELHLIHYSYGVNSTEKGDLSSESTVSRIRTEHFPLTLESARPSHTSQYLCASSYRAGRQPQHFGDGTRLSIL.

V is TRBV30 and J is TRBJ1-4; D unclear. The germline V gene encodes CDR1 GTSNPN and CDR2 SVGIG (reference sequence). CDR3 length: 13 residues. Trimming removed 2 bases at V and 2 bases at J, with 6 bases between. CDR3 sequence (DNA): TGTGCCTGGAGTTACAGCACTAATGAAAAACTGTTTTTT. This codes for CAWSYSTNEKLFF.

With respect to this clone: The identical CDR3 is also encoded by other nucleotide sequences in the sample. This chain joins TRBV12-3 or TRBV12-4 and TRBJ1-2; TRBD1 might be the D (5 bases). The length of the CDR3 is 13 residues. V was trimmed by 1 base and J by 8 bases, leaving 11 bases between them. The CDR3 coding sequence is TGTGCCAGCAGTTTAGGTGGGGCTCGCGGCTACACCTTC. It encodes CASSLGGARGYTF.

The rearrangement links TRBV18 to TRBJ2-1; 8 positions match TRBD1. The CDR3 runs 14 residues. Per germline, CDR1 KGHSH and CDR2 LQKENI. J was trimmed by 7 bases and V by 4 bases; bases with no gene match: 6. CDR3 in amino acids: CASSHDRGRNEQFF. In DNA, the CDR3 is TGTGCCAGCTCACACGACAGGGGTCGGAATGAGCAGTTCTTC.

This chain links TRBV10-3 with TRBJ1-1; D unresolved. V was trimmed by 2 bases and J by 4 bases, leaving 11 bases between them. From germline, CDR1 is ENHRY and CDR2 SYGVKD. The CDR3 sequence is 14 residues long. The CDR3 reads CAISETDLGTEAFF. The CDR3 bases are TGTGCCATCAGTGAGACAGACCTGGGCACTGAAGCTTTCTTT.

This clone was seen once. The CDR3 sequence: CASSLDYLDTQYF. In DNA form, the CDR3 reads TGTGCCAGCAGCCTGGACTACTTAGATACGCAGTATTTT. V is TRBV9 and J is TRBJ2-3; weak D call: TRBD2 (6 bases). The CDR3 is 13 amino acids. From germline, CDR1 is SGDLS and CDR2 YYNGEE. V shed 4 bases and J shed 5 bases, with 11 bases lying between them.

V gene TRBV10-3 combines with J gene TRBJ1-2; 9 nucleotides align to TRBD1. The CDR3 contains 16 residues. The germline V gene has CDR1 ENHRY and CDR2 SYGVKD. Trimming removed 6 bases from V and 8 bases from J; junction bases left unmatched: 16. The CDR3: CAISATGGVGRRGYTF. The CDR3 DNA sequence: TGTGCCATCAGCGCCACAGGGGGCGTTGGGAGGAGGGGCTACACCTTC.

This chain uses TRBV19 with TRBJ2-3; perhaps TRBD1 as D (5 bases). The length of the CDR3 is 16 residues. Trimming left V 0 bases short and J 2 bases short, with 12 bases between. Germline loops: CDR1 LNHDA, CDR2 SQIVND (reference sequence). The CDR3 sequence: CASSIDNRIPTDTQYF. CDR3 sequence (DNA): TGTGCCAGTAGTATAGATAACAGGATCCCCACAGATACGCAGTATTTT.

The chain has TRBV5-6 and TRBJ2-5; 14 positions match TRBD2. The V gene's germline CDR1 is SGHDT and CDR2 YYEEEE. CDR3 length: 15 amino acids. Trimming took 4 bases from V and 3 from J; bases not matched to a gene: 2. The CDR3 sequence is CASSGLAGGEETQYF. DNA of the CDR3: TGTGCCAGCAGCGGACTAGCGGGGGGAGAAGAGACCCAGTACTTC. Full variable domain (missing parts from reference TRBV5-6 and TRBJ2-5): DAGVTQSPTHLIKTRGQQVTLRCSPKSGHDTVSWYQQALGQGPQFIFQYYEEEERQRGNFPDRFSGHQFPNYSSELNVNALLLGDSALYLCASSGLAGGEETQYFGPGTRLLVL.

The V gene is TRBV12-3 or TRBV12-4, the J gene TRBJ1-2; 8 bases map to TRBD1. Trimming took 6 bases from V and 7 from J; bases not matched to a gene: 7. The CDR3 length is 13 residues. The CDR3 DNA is TGTGCCAGCAGAGAGGGACAGGTCGGTGGCTACACCTTC. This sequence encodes CASREGQVGGYTF.